The TCR beta chain under discussion was sequenced for a study of brain metastases from non-small cell lung cancer. Overall study results and limits: TCR repertoires overlapped largely between brain metastases and matched primaries. T-cell clones appeared expanded in around 64% of brain metastases relative to matched primary tumors. T-cell infiltration was lower in brain metastases than primaries (P < 0.001).

V lost 1 base and J lost 4, with 22 bases in between. The CDR3 totals 18 residues. CDR1 is SGHRS, CDR2 YFSETQ, per germline. Using immunoSEQ multiplex PCR, the repertoire was profiled, and TCRdb retains in-frame clones only, with some absent. The sample contains thousands of clones, roughly 88% of which appear only once. In regard to this clone: Its antigen is as yet unknown.

The chain combines TRBV5-1 with TRBJ2-3; possibly TRBD2 for D (6 bases). The TCR sequence derives from a donor aged 40 or older with non-small cell lung cancer. Sequences were obtained from primary lung tumor tissue. CDR3 DNA: TGCGCCAGCAGCTTGCGGGGGTTGGGCTCCAGCGAGGCAGATACGCAGTATTTT. Translating gives CASSLRGLGSSEADTQYF.